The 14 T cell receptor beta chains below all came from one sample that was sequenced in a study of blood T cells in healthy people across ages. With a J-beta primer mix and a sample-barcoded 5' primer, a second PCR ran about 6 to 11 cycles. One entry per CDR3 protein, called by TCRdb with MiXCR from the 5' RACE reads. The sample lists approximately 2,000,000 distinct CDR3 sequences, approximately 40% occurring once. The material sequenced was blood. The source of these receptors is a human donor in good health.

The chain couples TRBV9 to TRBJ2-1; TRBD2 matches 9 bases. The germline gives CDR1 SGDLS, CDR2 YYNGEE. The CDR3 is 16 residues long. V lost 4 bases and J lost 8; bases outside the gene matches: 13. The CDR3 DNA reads TGTGCCAGCAGCCGTTACGGGACTAGCATAACCGATGAGCAGTTCTTC. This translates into CASSRYGTSITDEQFF.

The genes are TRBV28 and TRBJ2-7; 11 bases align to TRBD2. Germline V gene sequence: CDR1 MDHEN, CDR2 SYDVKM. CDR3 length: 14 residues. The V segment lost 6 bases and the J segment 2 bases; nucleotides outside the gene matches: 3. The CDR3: CASRPGLAAYEQYF. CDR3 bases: TGTGCCAGCAGACCGGGACTAGCGGCCTACGAGCAGTACTTC.

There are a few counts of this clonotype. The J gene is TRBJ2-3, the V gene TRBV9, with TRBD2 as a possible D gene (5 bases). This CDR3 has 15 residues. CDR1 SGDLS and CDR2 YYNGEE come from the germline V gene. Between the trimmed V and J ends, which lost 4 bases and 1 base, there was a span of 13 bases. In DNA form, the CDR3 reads TGTGCCAGCAGCCTCGACTACCATCGCACAGATACGCAGTATTTT. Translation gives CASSLDYHRTDTQYF. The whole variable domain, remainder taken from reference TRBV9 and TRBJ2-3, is DSGVTQTPKHLITATGQRVTLRCSPRSGDLSVYWYQQSLDQGLQFLIQYYNGEERAKGNILERFSAQQFPDLHSELNLSSLELGDSALYFCASSLDYHRTDTQYFGPGTRLTVL.

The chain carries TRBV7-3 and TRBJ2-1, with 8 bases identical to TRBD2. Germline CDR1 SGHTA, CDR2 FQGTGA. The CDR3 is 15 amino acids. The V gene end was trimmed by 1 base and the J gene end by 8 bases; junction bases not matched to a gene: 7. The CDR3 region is CASSLMGGGPDEQFF. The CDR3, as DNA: TGTGCCAGCAGCTTAATGGGCGGGGGGCCCGATGAGCAGTTCTTC.

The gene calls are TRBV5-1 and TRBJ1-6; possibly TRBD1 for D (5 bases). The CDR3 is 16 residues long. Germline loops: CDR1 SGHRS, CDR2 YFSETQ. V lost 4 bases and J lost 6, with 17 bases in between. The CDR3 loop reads CASSDTAGGVNSPLHF. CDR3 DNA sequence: TGCGCCAGCAGCGATACCGCCGGGGGAGTTAATTCACCCCTCCACTTT.

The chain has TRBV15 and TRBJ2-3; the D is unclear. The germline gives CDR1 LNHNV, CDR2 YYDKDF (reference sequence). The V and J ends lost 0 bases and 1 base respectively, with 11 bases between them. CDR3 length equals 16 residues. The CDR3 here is CATSRDQLRGTDTQYF. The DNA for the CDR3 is TGTGCCACCAGCAGAGATCAGCTCCGAGGCACAGATACGCAGTATTTT.

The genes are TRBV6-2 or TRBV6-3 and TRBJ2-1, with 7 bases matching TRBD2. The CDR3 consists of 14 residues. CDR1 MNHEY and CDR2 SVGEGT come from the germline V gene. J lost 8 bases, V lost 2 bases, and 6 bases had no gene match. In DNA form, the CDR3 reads TGTGCCAGCAGTTACGCGGGGGTAGGTTATGAGCAGTTCTTC. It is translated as CASSYAGVGYEQFF.

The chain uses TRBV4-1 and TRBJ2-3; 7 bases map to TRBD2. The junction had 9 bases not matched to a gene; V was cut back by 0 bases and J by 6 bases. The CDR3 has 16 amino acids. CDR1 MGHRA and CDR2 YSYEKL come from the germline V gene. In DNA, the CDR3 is TGCGCCAGCAGCCAAGAGCCACCTAGCGGTTGGGATACGCAGTATTTT. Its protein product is CASSQEPPSGWDTQYF.

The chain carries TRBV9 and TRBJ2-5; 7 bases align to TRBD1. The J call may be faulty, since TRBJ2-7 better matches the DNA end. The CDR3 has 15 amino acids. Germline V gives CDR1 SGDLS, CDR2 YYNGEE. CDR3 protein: CASSVGTAATYEQYF. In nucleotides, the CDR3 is TGTGCCAGCAGCGTCGGGACAGCCGCGACCTACGAGCAGTACTTC.

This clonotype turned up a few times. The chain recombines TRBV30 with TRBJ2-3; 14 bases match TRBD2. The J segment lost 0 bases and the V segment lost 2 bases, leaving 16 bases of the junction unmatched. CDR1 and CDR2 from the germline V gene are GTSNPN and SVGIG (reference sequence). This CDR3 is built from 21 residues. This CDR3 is CAWSLHFVWTSGGSSTDTQYF. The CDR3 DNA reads TGTGCCTGGAGTTTGCATTTCGTATGGACTAGCGGGGGGTCCAGCACAGATACGCAGTATTTT.

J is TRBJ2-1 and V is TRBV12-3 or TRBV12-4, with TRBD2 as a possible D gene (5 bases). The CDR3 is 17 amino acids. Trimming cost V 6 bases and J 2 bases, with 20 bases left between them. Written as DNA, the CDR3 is TGTGCCAGCAGCGGACCTCGAAGTAGCGTACCCTACAATGAGCAGTTCTTC. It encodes CASSGPRSSVPYNEQFF.

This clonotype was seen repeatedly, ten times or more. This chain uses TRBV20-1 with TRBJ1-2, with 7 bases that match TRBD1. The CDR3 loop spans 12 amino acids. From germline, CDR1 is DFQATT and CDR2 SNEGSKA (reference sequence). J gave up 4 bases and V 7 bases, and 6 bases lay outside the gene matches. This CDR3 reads CSGGDRVYGYTF. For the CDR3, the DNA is TGCAGTGGTGGCGACAGGGTCTATGGCTACACCTTC.

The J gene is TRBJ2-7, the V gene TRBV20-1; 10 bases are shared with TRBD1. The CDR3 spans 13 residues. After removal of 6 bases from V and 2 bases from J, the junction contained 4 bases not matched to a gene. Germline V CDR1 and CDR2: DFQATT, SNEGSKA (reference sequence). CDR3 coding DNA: TGCAGTGCCAAGGGACAGGGGACCTACGAGCAGTACTTC. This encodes CSAKGQGTYEQYF.

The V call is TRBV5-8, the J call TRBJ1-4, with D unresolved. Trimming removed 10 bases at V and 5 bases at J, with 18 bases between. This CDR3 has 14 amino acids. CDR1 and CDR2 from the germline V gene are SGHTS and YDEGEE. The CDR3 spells CAVPVEPLNEKLFF. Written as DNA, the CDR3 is TGTGCCGTACCCGTGGAGCCCCTAAATGAAAAACTGTTTTTT.